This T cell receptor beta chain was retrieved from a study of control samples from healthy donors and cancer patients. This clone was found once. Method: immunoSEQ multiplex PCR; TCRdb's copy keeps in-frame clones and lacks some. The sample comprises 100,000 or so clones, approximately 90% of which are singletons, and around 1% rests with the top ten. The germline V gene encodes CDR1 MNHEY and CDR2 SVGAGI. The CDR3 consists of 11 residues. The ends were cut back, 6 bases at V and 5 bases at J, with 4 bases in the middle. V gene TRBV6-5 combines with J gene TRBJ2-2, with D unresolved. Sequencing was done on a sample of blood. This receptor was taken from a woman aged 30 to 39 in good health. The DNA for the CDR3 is TGTGCCAGCAGACAGACCGGGGAGCTGTTTTTT. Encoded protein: CASRQTGELFF.